The entry below describes one TCR beta chain. This specimen belongs to a study of blood T cell repertoires in COVID-19. At the level of the study: PBMCs, B-cell-depleted T cells, or T cells were the source of the cDNA or gDNA that made up the material.

Here immunoSEQ multiplex PCR was the method, and the copy in TCRdb shows in-frame clones only, minus some. The sample yields roughly 16,000 clones, 80% to 85% seen once. The CDR3 spans 13 residues. Germline V gives CDR1 SEHNR, CDR2 FQNEAQ (reference sequence). V lost 6 bases to trimming and J lost 4 bases, with 9 bases between them. The clonotype was recovered from a man aged 55 to 70 with acute or convalescent COVID-19. Source material: peripheral blood. The chain links TRBV7-9 to TRBJ2-2; TRBD1 might be the D (5 bases). CDR3 bases: TGTGCCAGCAGGAAGGACACCACCGGGGAGCTGTTTTTT. It encodes CASRKDTTGELFF.